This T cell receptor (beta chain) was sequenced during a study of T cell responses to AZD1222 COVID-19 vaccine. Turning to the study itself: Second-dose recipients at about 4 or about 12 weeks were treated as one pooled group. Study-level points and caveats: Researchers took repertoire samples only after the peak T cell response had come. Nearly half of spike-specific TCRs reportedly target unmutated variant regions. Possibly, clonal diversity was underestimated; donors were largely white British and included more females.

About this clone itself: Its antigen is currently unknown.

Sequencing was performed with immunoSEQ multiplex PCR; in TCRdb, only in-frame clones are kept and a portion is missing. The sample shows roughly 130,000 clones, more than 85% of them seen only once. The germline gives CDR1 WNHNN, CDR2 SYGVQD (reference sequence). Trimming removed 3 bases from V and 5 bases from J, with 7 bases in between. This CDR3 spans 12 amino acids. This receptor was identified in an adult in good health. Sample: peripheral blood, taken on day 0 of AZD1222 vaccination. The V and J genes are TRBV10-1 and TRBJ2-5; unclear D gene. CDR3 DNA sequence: TGCGCCAGCAGTGAAGACGGGGAGACCCAGTACTTC. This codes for CASSEDGETQYF.